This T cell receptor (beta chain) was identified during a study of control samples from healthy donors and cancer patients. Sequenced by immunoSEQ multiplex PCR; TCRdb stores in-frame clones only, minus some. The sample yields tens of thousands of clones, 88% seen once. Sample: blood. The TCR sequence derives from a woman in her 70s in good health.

CDR3 loop: CASSREGSNQPQHF. CDR3 coding DNA: TGTGCCAGCTCAAGGGAAGGCAGCAATCAGCCCCAGCATTTT. The V call is TRBV19, the J call TRBJ1-5; D is ambiguous. The V and J ends lost 9 bases and 1 base respectively, with 13 bases between them. The length of the CDR3 is 14 residues. CDR1 is LNHDA, CDR2 SQIVND, per germline (reference sequence).